A single sample is the source of the 20 T cell receptor beta chains below, sequenced in a study of beta chain features in type 1 diabetes. Expressed TCRB transcripts got sequenced, as all isolated RNA was reverse transcribed. Sequencing used immunoSEQ multiplex PCR; TCRdb keeps in-frame clones, though not all of them. The table lists 250,000 to 400,000 clones, roughly 15% of them singletons. The sequenced sample was central memory CD4+ T cells from blood. The receptors shown here come from a man aged 25-40 years in good health.

This chain links TRBV7-2 with TRBJ2-5; possible D gene TRBD1, 6 bases. CDR3 length: 16 amino acids. Germline values: CDR1 SGHTA, CDR2 FQGNSA. Trimming removed 3 bases from V and 2 bases from J, with 16 bases in between. In DNA form, the CDR3 reads TGTGCCAGCAGCTTTCAGGGGTGGAACGAGCAAGAGACCCAGTACTTC. Amino acid sequence: CASSFQGWNEQETQYF.

The chain combines TRBV28 with TRBJ2-3; TRBD2 matches at 10 bases. The germline gives CDR1 MDHEN, CDR2 SYDVKM. The V segment lost 7 bases and the J segment 2 bases; nucleotides outside the gene matches: 9. The CDR3 totals 16 residues. This CDR3 is CASIPSGGSSTDTQYF. The CDR3 region has the DNA TGTGCCAGCATTCCTAGCGGGGGCTCCTCCACAGATACGCAGTATTTT.

J is TRBJ1-5 and V is TRBV19, with TRBD1 matching over 8 bases. The CDR3 is made up of 16 amino acids. Looked up from germline, CDR1 is LNHDA and CDR2 is SQIVND (reference sequence). Trimming removed 3 bases from V and 8 bases from J; junction bases left unmatched: 12. This CDR3 is CASSILKTGVGEPQHF. The CDR3 DNA sequence: TGTGCCAGTAGTATCCTAAAGACAGGGGTGGGTGAGCCCCAGCATTTT.

This clone has just a few counts. J is TRBJ2-1 and V is TRBV7-2, with 11 bases that match TRBD2. Per germline, CDR1 SGHTA and CDR2 FQGNSA. The CDR3 consists of 16 residues. Germline trimming cut 0 bases from V and 5 bases from J; bases unmatched to any gene: 3. The CDR3 loop reads CASSLATSGRNNEQFF. The CDR3 DNA reads TGTGCCAGCAGCTTAGCCACTAGCGGGAGAAACAATGAGCAGTTCTTC.

The chain uses TRBV6-5 and TRBJ1-5, with D possibly TRBD1 on 5 matching bases. The CDR3 consists of 14 residues. Germline-derived CDR1 and CDR2 are MNHEY and SVGAGI. V lost 6 bases to trimming and J lost 4 bases, with 13 bases between them. The CDR3 sequence: CASSNDGGNQPQHF. CDR3 in DNA: TGTGCCAGCAGCAACGACGGGGGGAATCAGCCCCAGCATTTT.

V gene TRBV7-2 combines with J gene TRBJ2-4; TRBD2 is a possible D gene (6 bases). This CDR3 region has 13 residues. The V end was cut by 6 bases, the J end by 0 bases, with 6 bases between. The V gene's germline CDR1 is SGHTA and CDR2 FQGNSA. CDR3 amino acids: CASRGLAKNIQYF. The CDR3 region has the DNA TGTGCCAGCAGGGGACTAGCCAAAAACATTCAGTACTTC.

The table lists this clone with many counts. V gene TRBV14 combines with J gene TRBJ2-3, with unresolved D. The CDR3 contains 13 residues. CDR1 is SGHDN, CDR2 FVKESK, per germline. Trimming removed 0 bases at V and 6 bases at J, with 7 bases between. CDR3 DNA: TGTGCCAGCAGCCAAGATTATTTGGATACGCAGTATTTT. Its translation is CASSQDYLDTQYF.

This clone was observed a handful of times. The chain has TRBV28 and TRBJ1-1; the match to TRBD1 covers 7 bases. Germline loops: CDR1 MDHEN, CDR2 SYDVKM. CDR3 length: 12 amino acids. Losses at the gene ends were 6 bases for V and 9 bases for J; bases not matched to a gene: 7. This CDR3 reads CASSFGQVKAFF. CDR3 nucleotide sequence: TGTGCCAGCAGCTTTGGACAGGTAAAAGCTTTCTTT.

This clone was recorded a few times. The chain is built from TRBV28 and TRBJ1-2; the D is unclear. V was clipped by 4 bases and J by 2 bases, with 11 bases between them. The CDR3 is 14 amino acids. Germline CDR1 is MDHEN and CDR2 is SYDVKM. CDR3 in amino acids: CASSYPGRNYGYTF. DNA of the CDR3: TGTGCCAGCAGTTACCCGGGCAGGAACTATGGCTACACCTTC.

The V gene is TRBV6-6, the J gene TRBJ2-1; 10 positions agree with TRBD2. Trimming at V came to 5 bases and at J to 11 bases, leaving 3 bases not matched to a gene. CDR3 length equals 12 residues. Per germline, CDR1 MNHNY and CDR2 SVGAGI (reference sequence). In nucleotides, the CDR3 is TGTGCCAGCAGTCAGGGACTAGCGAAGCAGTTCTTC. This codes for CASSQGLAKQFF.

This clone showed up just a few times. This chain joins TRBV2 and TRBJ1-5, with no clear D. CDR1 and CDR2 (germline): SNHLY, FYNNEI. The CDR3 is 13 amino acids. The ends were cut back, 10 bases at V and 7 bases at J, with 17 bases in the middle. CDR3 sequence: CATNPEVDQPQHF. The CDR3 DNA is TGTGCCACTAACCCGGAAGTTGACCAGCCCCAGCATTTT.

This chain joins TRBV5-1 and TRBJ2-5; TRBD2 matches at 9 bases. The CDR3 runs 16 residues. Germline CDR1 is SGHRS and CDR2 is YFSETQ. J gave up 0 bases and V 2 bases, and 5 bases lay outside the gene matches. The CDR3 region has the DNA TGCGCCAGCAGCTTTATCCTAGCGGGAAACCAAGAGACCCAGTACTTC. The encoded protein is CASSFILAGNQETQYF. Filled out from reference TRBV5-1 and TRBJ2-5, the complete variable domain reads KAGVTQTPRYLIKTRGQQVTLSCSPISGHRSVSWYQQTPGQGLQFLFEYFSETQRNKGNFPGRFSGRQFSNSRSEMNVSTLELGDSALYLCASSFILAGNQETQYFGPGTRLLVL.

This clone was picked up a small number of times. V and J are TRBV15 and TRBJ2-1, with TRBD1 matching 8 bases. Per germline, CDR1 LNHNV and CDR2 YYDKDF (reference sequence). This CDR3 is built from 18 residues. V dropped 1 base and J dropped 5; count of bases not matched to a gene: 13. CDR3 residues: CATSRGFGRGRKNNEQFF. DNA of the CDR3: TGTGCCACCAGCAGAGGATTCGGCAGGGGGCGGAAAAACAATGAGCAGTTCTTC.

The rearrangement joins TRBV6-5 to TRBJ2-1; TRBD2 aligns across 9 bases. The V gene's germline CDR1 is MNHEY and CDR2 SVGAGI. V gave up 5 bases and J gave up 3 bases; unmatched junction bases: 2. This CDR3 spans 14 amino acids. DNA of the CDR3: TGTGCCAGCAGTATAGCGGGGGTCTACAATGAGCAGTTCTTC. Its translation: CASSIAGVYNEQFF.

Only a few counts were recorded for this clone. The V gene is TRBV5-6, the J gene TRBJ2-5; 14 positions match TRBD2. Losses at the gene ends were 2 bases for V and 3 bases for J; bases not matched to a gene: 6. This CDR3 has 17 amino acids. Germline V gene data show CDR1 as SGHDT and CDR2 as YYEEEE. The CDR3 nucleotides are TGTGCCAGCAGCTTCAGACTAGCGGGAGGGGGAAAAGAGACCCAGTACTTC. This codes for CASSFRLAGGGKETQYF.

This clone was recorded a few times. The genes are TRBV29-1 and TRBJ2-3; 12 bases line up with TRBD2. This CDR3 spans 17 amino acids. From germline, CDR1 is SQVTM and CDR2 ANQGSEA. Trimming cost V 5 bases and J 3 bases; bases outside gene matches: 12. In DNA form, the CDR3 reads TGCAGCGTTTGTGGGTTGAGGACTAGCGGGACTACAGATACGCAGTATTTT. It is translated as CSVCGLRTSGTTDTQYF.

This clone showed up just a few times. The chain couples TRBV5-5 to TRBJ2-7; no firm D call. Deletions cut 0 bases from V and 6 bases from J, with 13 bases between. The CDR3 consists of 14 residues. Germline values: CDR1 SGHKS, CDR2 YYEKEE (reference sequence). The CDR3 region is CASSLGLVTGEQYF. CDR3 nucleotides: TGTGCCAGCAGCTTGGGGCTAGTTACGGGCGAGCAGTACTTC.

Only a few counts were recorded for this clone. The CDR3 sequence: CASSLAGGSYEQYF. The CDR3 DNA is TGCGCCAGCAGCTTGGCCGGGGGCTCCTACGAGCAGTACTTC. The chain couples TRBV5-1 to TRBJ2-5; perhaps TRBD2 as D (6 bases). The assigned J gene may be wrong: the sequence end matches TRBJ2-7 better. Germline V lookup: CDR1 SGHRS, CDR2 YFSETQ. There are 14 residues in the CDR3.

This clone was seen repeatedly, ten times or more. Within the sample, other DNA sequences also encode this same CDR3. The rearrangement uses TRBV18 and TRBJ2-3; D is ambiguous. The length of the CDR3 is 12 residues. Trimming shortened V by 2 bases and J by 3 bases, and 3 bases separated the two germline ends. CDR1 KGHSH and CDR2 LQKENI come from the germline V gene. CDR3 nucleotides: TGTGCCAGCTCACCAACGACAGATACGCAGTATTTT. This encodes CASSPTTDTQYF.

The rearrangement links TRBV7-3 to TRBJ2-3; 7 bases line up with TRBD2. Germline V gene sequence: CDR1 SGHTA, CDR2 FQGTGA. The CDR3 runs to 17 residues. J lost 4 bases, V lost 5 bases, and 15 bases had no gene match. In DNA, the CDR3 is TGTGCCAGCAGCCCAAAACCGGGACTAACAGGTCCAGATACGCAGTATTTT. Its translation is CASSPKPGLTGPDTQYF.